One sample yielded the 27 T cell receptor beta chains listed below, sequenced in a study of tumor and adjacent non-tumor tissue in lung cancer. A modified ARM-PCR protocol with three rounds of nested PCR amplified TCRbeta. From the multiplex PCR reads, TCRdb called clonotypes with MiXCR, one entry per CDR3 protein. Among some 99,000 distinct CDR3 sequences listed, 62% were seen once. RNA was extracted from bulk tissue without any cell sorting. More than 3 cm separated this lung sample from the edge of the tumor. Sequenced: distant non-tumor lung tissue. These receptors originate from a man aged 60-69 years with non-small cell lung cancer.

A single count supports this clonotype. V usage is TRBV10-3 and J usage is TRBJ2-1, with 8 bases identical to TRBD1. J lost 6 bases, V lost 9 bases, and 7 bases had no gene match. The CDR3 runs to 13 residues. Per germline, CDR1 ENHRY and CDR2 SYGVKD. Written as DNA, the CDR3 is TGTGCCATAGAGGACAGGGATGTCAATGAGCAGTTCTTC. It is translated as CAIEDRDVNEQFF.

Turning to this clonotype: Relative to the germline gene, one junction end is altered; a read error may explain this. V and J are TRBV14 and TRBJ2-3; possibly TRBD1 or TRBD2 for D (6 bases each). Germline V lookup: CDR1 SGHDN, CDR2 FVKESK. This CDR3 region has 16 residues. The CDR3 region is CASSQDPTRGADMQYF. Here the CDR3 DNA reads TGTGCCAGCAGCCAAGATCCGACTAGGGGGGCAGATATGCAGTATTTT. Full variable domain (outside the CDR3, taken from reference TRBV14 and TRBJ2-3): EAGVTQFPSHSVIEKGQTVTLRCDPISGHDNLYWYRRVMGKEIKFLLHFVKESKQDESGMPNNRFLAERTGGTYSTLKVQPAELEDSGVYFCASSQDPTRGADMQYFGPGTRLTVL.

This clonotype turned up a few times. V gene TRBV6-4 combines with J gene TRBJ2-2; D is uncertain. Trimming pared 2 bases from V and 7 bases from J, leaving 8 bases between. The CDR3 is 13 amino acids. Germline CDR1 is MRHNA and CDR2 is SNTAGT. CDR3 loop: CASSDPLLGELFF. CDR3 nucleotides: TGTGCCAGCAGTGACCCTTTACTCGGGGAGCTGTTTTTT.

This clonotype appeared many times. This chain connects TRBV12-3 or TRBV12-4 to TRBJ1-1; D is ambiguous. The CDR3 has 14 residues. Trimming took 3 bases from V and 0 from J, leaving 8 bases between them. The CDR3 nucleotides are TGTGCCAGCAGTTTCCAGGAGATGAACACTGAAGCTTTCTTT. The encoded protein is CASSFQEMNTEAFF.

Comments on this clonotype: Germline is not matched at one junction end, which may reflect a read error. The chain has TRBV6-2 or TRBV6-3 and TRBJ2-2, with 8 bases lining up with TRBD2. Germline V CDR1 and CDR2: MNHEY, SVGEGT. The CDR3 extends over 14 amino acids. In DNA, the CDR3 is TGCGTCAGCGCAAGGCTAGCGGGCACCGGGGAGCTGTTTTTT. Translated, it gives CVSARLAGTGELFF.

Notes on this clonotype: One end of the junction does not line up with germline, which may come from a read error. The gene calls are TRBV4-1 and TRBJ1-1, with D maybe TRBD1 (5 bases). The CDR3 is 14 residues long. Germline CDR1 reads MGHRA; CDR2 reads YSYEKL. The CDR3 loop reads CASSQGGMNTEALF. In nucleotides, the CDR3 is TGCGCCAGCAGCCAGGGGGGGATGAACACTGAAGCTCTCTTT.

This clonotype came up once. CDR3 nucleotides: TGCAGTGCCTCGGGGGTGCCTACTAACGGGAGGACAGATACGCAGTATTTT. Encoded protein: CSASGVPTNGRTDTQYF. The chain links TRBV20-1 to TRBJ2-3; 7 positions agree with TRBD2. The CDR3 is made up of 17 amino acids. J was trimmed by 3 bases and V by 6 bases; bases with no gene match: 18. The germline CDR1 and CDR2 sequences are DFQATT and SNEGSKA (reference sequence).

A single count supports this clonotype. A read error is possible here, since a much larger clone lies one base away. The chain carries TRBV6-1 and TRBJ2-5; tentatively, D is TRBD1 or TRBD2 (5 bases each). The CDR3 has 16 residues. The germline CDR1 and CDR2 sequences are MNHNS and SASEGT. The chain's CDR3 is CAGSEAAGATQETQYF. In DNA, the CDR3 is TGTGCCGGCAGTGAAGCCGCCGGGGCGACCCAAGAGACCCAGTACTTC.

On this clonotype: The germline gene is not matched at one end of the junction; a read error may be the cause. The chain is built from TRBV29-1 and TRBJ1-2, with a tentative D call TRBD1 (6 bases). The CDR3 sequence is 11 residues long. Germline CDR1 is SQVTM and CDR2 is ANQGSEA. This CDR3 reads CNVAGDIGYTF. DNA of the CDR3: TGCAACGTTGCAGGGGACATTGGCTACACCTTC.

As regards this clonotype: A much larger clone is a single base away; this may be a read error. V and J are TRBV4-2 and TRBJ1-4; 8 positions match TRBD1. This CDR3 spans 14 amino acids. Per germline, CDR1 LGHNA and CDR2 YNFKEQ. CDR3 nucleotide sequence: TGTGCCAACAGCCAAGGGACAGGTGAAGAAAAACTGTTTTTT. This translates into CANSQGTGEEKLFF.

Remarks on this clonotype: This could be a read error, since a much larger clone is one nucleotide away. This sequence joins TRBV6-2 or TRBV6-3 and TRBJ2-2; 13 positions agree with TRBD2. The germline V gene has CDR1 MNHEY and CDR2 SVGEGT. The length of the CDR3 is 15 residues. The V segment lost 7 bases and the J segment 7 bases; nucleotides outside the gene matches: 6. The CDR3: CASKPGLAGVGELFF. The CDR3 nucleotides are TGTGCCAGCAAACCCGGACTAGCGGGAGTCGGGGAGCTGTTTTTT.

Worth noting for this clonotype: The junction shows a germline mismatch at one end, possibly a read error. The chain links TRBV6-5 to TRBJ2-2, with D possibly TRBD2 on 6 matching bases. The CDR3 sequence is 16 residues long. CDR1 is MNHEY, CDR2 SVGAGI, per germline. Written as DNA, the CDR3 is TGTGTCAGCAAACATAAGGGAGGCGGGAACACCGGGGAGCTGTTTTTT. Residues: CVSKHKGGGNTGELFF.

With respect to this clonotype: Just one base apart from a much larger clone, this may be a read error. The rearrangement joins TRBV20-1 to TRBJ2-5, with a possible D match to TRBD2 (6 bases). This CDR3 is 13 amino acids long. The ends were cut back, 5 bases at V and 2 bases at J, with 12 bases in the middle. CDR1 DFQATT and CDR2 SNEGSKA come from the germline V gene (reference sequence). CDR3 sequence reads: CSALLASQETQYF. The CDR3 bases are TGCAGTGCTCTCCTAGCGAGTCAAGAGACCCAGTACTTC.

The chain links TRBV15 to TRBJ2-7; maybe TRBD2 (6 bases). Per germline, CDR1 LNHNV and CDR2 YYDKDF (reference sequence). Deletions cut 6 bases from V and 5 bases from J, with 14 bases between. The CDR3 has 13 residues. CDR3 DNA sequence: TGTGCCACCAGACGGACCGGGAGCAACGAGCAGTACTTC. Translation gives CATRRTGSNEQYF.

This clonotype has only a few counts. This may come from a read error, since a much larger clone is one base off. CDR3 DNA sequence: TGCAGTGACGAGCCGCCAACAGATACGCAGTATTTT. Residues: CSDEPPTDTQYF. The rearrangement joins TRBV20-1 to TRBJ2-3, with D unresolved. This CDR3 contains 12 residues. The germline gives CDR1 DFQATT, CDR2 SNEGSKA (reference sequence). V lost 7 bases, J lost 3 bases, and 11 bases lay in between.

This clonotype showed up many times. The J gene is TRBJ2-1, the V gene TRBV30; D gene unclear. Germline V gives CDR1 GTSNPN, CDR2 SVGIG (reference sequence). The V gene lost 0 bases and the J gene lost 3 bases, with 6 bases spanning the gap. The CDR3 loop spans 13 amino acids. As DNA, the CDR3 is TGTGCCTGGAGTGTAAACTACTACAATGAGCAGTTCTTC. Its protein product is CAWSVNYYNEQFF. The full variable domain, its missing parts supplied by reference TRBV30 and TRBJ2-1, is SQTIHQWPATLVQPVGSPLSLECTVEGTSNPNLYWYRQAAGRGLQLLFYSVGIGQISSEVPQNLSASRPQDRQFILSSKKLLLSDSGFYLCAWSVNYYNEQFFGPGTRLTVL.

As for this clonotype: At one end the junction does not follow the germline gene, possibly because of a read error. This chain connects TRBV11-3 to TRBJ1-5; D is uncertain. Germline CDR1 is SGHNT and CDR2 is YENEEA. CDR3 length: 13 residues. The CDR3 DNA follows: TGTACCAGCAGCCCGGAATCTAACCAGCCCCAGCATTTT. This encodes CTSSPESNQPQHF.

A remark on this clonotype: A read error is possible here, since a much larger clone lies one base away. V and J are TRBV2 and TRBJ1-2, with unresolved D. Germline-derived CDR1 and CDR2 are SNHLY and FYNNEI. The V gene lost 6 bases and the J gene lost 4 bases, with 12 bases spanning the gap. The length of the CDR3 is 13 residues. This CDR3 is CASSPCPTYGYTF. In DNA form, the CDR3 reads TGTGCCAGCAGCCCGTGTCCTACCTATGGCTACACCTTC.

The rearrangement joins TRBV20-1 to TRBJ2-7; 7 nucleotides align to TRBD2. Germline loops: CDR1 DFQATT, CDR2 SNEGSKA (reference sequence). The CDR3 has 14 residues. J gave up 2 bases and V 6 bases, and 10 bases lay outside the gene matches. The CDR3: CSASNGRWAYEQYF. CDR3 sequence (DNA): TGCAGTGCCAGCAACGGGAGGTGGGCCTACGAGCAGTACTTC.

In the case of this clonotype: A much larger clone sits a single nucleotide away, making a read error possible. The rearrangement links TRBV6-1 to TRBJ1-5; D is unclear. Germline V lookup: CDR1 MNHNS, CDR2 SASEGT. There are 16 residues in the CDR3. Trimming took off 2 bases at V and 4 bases at J, with 15 bases between the two ends. This chain's CDR3 is CASSEFRQVANQPQHF. In DNA form, the CDR3 reads TGTGCCAGCAGTGAATTTCGGCAGGTGGCAAATCAGCCCCAGCATTTT.

To note about this clonotype: One end of the junction is discordant with germline, which a read error may explain. This chain joins TRBV6-5 and TRBJ1-2, with TRBD1 identical over 9 bases. The V gene's germline CDR1 is MNHEY and CDR2 SVGAGI. The CDR3 covers 14 residues. The CDR3 sequence is CANSLGQGSVCYTF. CDR3 DNA: TGTGCCAACAGTTTAGGACAGGGGTCGGTTTGCTACACCTTC.

This clonotype was observed once. At one end, the junction sequence differs from germline, possibly due to a read error. The chain combines TRBV6-5 with TRBJ2-6, with D possibly matching TRBD1 (5 bases). The CDR3 loop spans 17 amino acids. Germline V gives CDR1 MNHEY, CDR2 SVGAGI. CDR3 DNA sequence: TGTGCCAGTAGTTACTCCGGCAGCGCCTCTGGGGCCAACGTCCTGAATTTC. Residues: CASSYSGSASGANVLNF.

Ten or more counts support this clonotype. This sequence joins TRBV10-2 and TRBJ2-4; maybe TRBD1 (5 bases). CDR1 is WSHSY, CDR2 SAAADI, per germline. Trimming cost V 7 bases and J 4 bases, with 11 bases left between them. This CDR3 contains 13 residues. CDR3 nucleotide sequence: TGCGCCAGCAAGGTGGCAGGGAAAAACATTCAGTACTTC. This codes for CASKVAGKNIQYF.

This clonotype occurred many times. The rearrangement links TRBV28 to TRBJ1-1; TRBD1 might be the D (5 bases). The CDR3 has 13 amino acids. The germline gives CDR1 MDHEN, CDR2 SYDVKM. Trimming stripped 5 bases from V and 7 bases from J, with 14 bases between. In DNA form, the CDR3 reads TGTGCCAGCAGTCGGGGGAATGGTGATGAAGCTTTCTTT. Protein product: CASSRGNGDEAFF.

This clonotype appeared many times. The chain employs TRBV28 and TRBJ2-1; possible D gene TRBD1, 5 bases. Germline CDR1 is MDHEN and CDR2 is SYDVKM. The CDR3 is 15 residues long. Trimming took off 3 bases at V and 4 bases at J, with 13 bases between the two ends. The CDR3, as DNA: TGTGCCAGCAGTTTTGATGGATCAGGGTACAATGAGCAGTTCTTC. Translating it yields CASSFDGSGYNEQFF.

In its sample, this clonotype was seen many times. The chain carries TRBV12-3 or TRBV12-4 and TRBJ2-5, with D maybe TRBD2 (5 bases). With 2 bases removed from V and 6 bases from J, the gap between germline ends came to 10 bases. This CDR3 spans 13 amino acids. The CDR3 spells CASSLTRLQTQYF. The CDR3 DNA follows: TGTGCCAGCAGTTTAACTAGGTTGCAGACCCAGTACTTC.

The chain recombines TRBV20-1 with TRBJ2-7; D remains unclear. Trimming pared 6 bases from V and 2 bases from J, leaving 17 bases between. The CDR3 spans 14 residues. Per germline, CDR1 DFQATT and CDR2 SNEGSKA (reference sequence). The CDR3 reads CSATNWVRTYEQYF. The DNA of the CDR3 is TGCAGTGCAACCAACTGGGTCAGAACCTACGAGCAGTACTTC.